These 10 T cell receptor beta chains originate from one sample sequenced in a study of shared clonotypes between healthy human individuals. Data came from immunoSEQ multiplex PCR; TCRdb stores just in-frame clones and leaves some out. This sample has about half a million clones, with 70% to 80% found just once. Sequences were obtained from PBMCs. These receptors were taken from a woman aged 40 to 50 in good health. Some clones in this sample may be carry-over from other donors' samples.

The chain is built from TRBV27 and TRBJ2-4; D gene uncertain. Looked up from germline, CDR1 is MNHEY and CDR2 is SMNVEV (reference sequence). Trimming stripped 5 bases from V and 3 bases from J, with 17 bases between. The CDR3 is 16 residues long. CDR3 DNA: TGTGCCAGCAGTCCAAAGGTGGGGAAGGGCAAAAACATTCAGTACTTC. Amino acid sequence: CASSPKVGKGKNIQYF.

A single count supports this clone. This sequence is one base from a far larger clone and is likely a read error. In the same sample, other DNA sequences code for this CDR3. The chain joins TRBV9 to TRBJ1-2; tentatively, D is TRBD1 (5 bases). Germline loops: CDR1 SGDLS, CDR2 YYNGEE. The CDR3 runs 12 residues. The chain's CDR3 is CASSVGQNGYTF. In DNA, the CDR3 is TGTGCCAGCAGCGTAGGACAGAATGGTTACACCTTC.

This rearrangement joins TRBV30 to TRBJ2-2; a possible D gene is TRBD1 (6 bases). The CDR3 totals 13 residues. The V end was cut by 3 bases, the J end by 5 bases, with 10 bases between. CDR1 is GTSNPN and CDR2 is SVGIG in the germline V gene (reference sequence). The CDR3 DNA sequence: TGTGCCTGGAGGGGGGCTGGGACCGGGGAGCTGTTTTTT. Translated, it gives CAWRGAGTGELFF. Filled out from reference TRBV30 and TRBJ2-2, the complete variable domain reads SQTIHQWPATLVQPVGSPLSLECTVEGTSNPNLYWYRQAAGRGLQLLFYSVGIGQISSEVPQNLSASRPQDRQFILSSKKLLLSDSGFYLCAWRGAGTGELFFGEGSRLTVL.

This clone was counted a few times. The chain carries TRBV19 and TRBJ2-2; D is perhaps TRBD1 (7 bases). Germline V gene sequence: CDR1 LNHDA, CDR2 SQIVND (reference sequence). The CDR3 has 19 residues. Trimming took off 9 bases at V and 1 base at J, with 27 bases between the two ends. Written as DNA, the CDR3 is TGTGCCAGCCAGACAGGGCCCTATGGGGGGCGGGAGAACACCGGGGAGCTGTTTTTT. Translating gives CASQTGPYGGRENTGELFF.

V is TRBV4-1 and J is TRBJ2-3; 8 bases are shared with TRBD1. The V gene end was trimmed by 4 bases and the J gene end by 3 bases; junction bases not matched to a gene: 12. CDR3 length: 17 amino acids. Germline V lookup: CDR1 MGHRA, CDR2 YSYEKL. The CDR3 spells CASSPRLTGGRTDTQYF. The DNA for the CDR3 is TGCGCCAGCAGCCCACGGCTTACAGGGGGGAGGACAGATACGCAGTATTTT.

The CDR3 spells CASSLLTGISYEQYF. The CDR3 DNA reads as TGTGCCAGCAGTCTCTTGACAGGGATCTCCTACGAGCAGTACTTC. The chain employs TRBV28 and TRBJ2-7; TRBD1 aligns across 7 bases. The V and J ends lost 5 bases and 0 bases, in that order; junction bases with no gene match: 7. Germline V CDR1 and CDR2: MDHEN, SYDVKM. The CDR3 consists of 15 residues.

Note on this clone: This may come from a read error, since a much larger clone is one base off. The identical CDR3 is also encoded by other nucleotide sequences in the sample. The rearrangement links TRBV4-2 to TRBJ2-7; 9 bases are a match to TRBD2. The CDR3 runs 15 residues. J lost 5 bases, V lost 3 bases, and 8 bases had no gene match. CDR1 is LGHNA and CDR2 is YNFKEQ in the germline V gene. CDR3 nucleotides: TGTGCCAGCAGCCAGGGAGCGGGAGGCGTCGACGAGCAGTACTTC. It is translated as CASSQGAGGVDEQYF.

This clone came up many times. The DNA of the CDR3 is TGTGCCAGCAGCACCCAGGGGGACACCGGGGAGCTGTTTTTT. It translates to CASSTQGDTGELFF. The rearrangement joins TRBV9 to TRBJ2-2; 7 bases line up with TRBD1. Germline-derived CDR1 and CDR2 are SGDLS and YYNGEE. The junction had 3 bases not matched to a gene; V was cut back by 4 bases and J by 3 bases. The CDR3 sequence is 14 residues long.

This chain joins TRBV28 and TRBJ2-7, with D perhaps TRBD1 (6 bases). CDR1 and CDR2 (germline): MDHEN, SYDVKM. Trimming pared 3 bases from V and 7 bases from J, leaving 16 bases between. The CDR3 is 14 amino acids. The CDR3 here is CASSLLQGYREQYF. CDR3 DNA sequence: TGTGCCAGCAGTTTGTTACAGGGCTACAGGGAGCAGTACTTC.

This chain joins TRBV2 and TRBJ1-2; D not certain. V was pared by 5 bases and J by 7 bases, with 17 bases between. The length of the CDR3 is 14 residues. In germline, CDR1 is SNHLY, CDR2 FYNNEI. CDR3 region: CASSLEGGGTGYTF. The CDR3 nucleotides read TGTGCCAGCAGTCTCGAGGGTGGTGGCACTGGCTACACCTTC.